Below are 32 T cell receptor beta chains sequenced from a single sample in a study of T-cell memory formation after mild COVID-19. TCRdb processed the 5' RACE reads anew with MiXCR; each CDR3 protein has one entry. The sample holds hundreds of thousands of distinct CDR3 sequences, roughly 22% seen once. The source material was PBMCs or a T cell subset sorted from them (not recorded which). These receptors were taken from an adult woman who had mild COVID-19 (a few samples of this study predate the infection). Cell type and time point are not known.

In nucleotides, the CDR3 is TGTGCCAGCTCACCTGACAGGACCTTCTCTGGGGCCAACGTCCTGACTTTC. Translation: CASSPDRTFSGANVLTF. The rearrangement uses TRBV18 and TRBJ2-6, with D possibly matching TRBD1 (6 bases). Germline V CDR1 and CDR2: KGHSH, LQKENI. The CDR3 runs to 17 residues. Deletions cut 3 bases from V and 0 bases from J, with 12 bases between.

The chain employs TRBV12-3 or TRBV12-4 and TRBJ2-7; the match to TRBD2 covers 8 bases. The V segment lost 5 bases and the J segment 6 bases; nucleotides outside the gene matches: 6. The length of the CDR3 is 13 residues. The CDR3 region has the DNA TGTGCCAGCAGTAGCGGGGGCACGGGCGAGCAGTACTTC. This encodes CASSSGGTGEQYF.

The chain couples TRBV4-1 to TRBJ2-7; D is ambiguous. Trimming pared 0 bases from V and 0 bases from J, leaving 12 bases between. CDR3 length equals 16 residues. Germline values: CDR1 MGHRA, CDR2 YSYEKL. Written as DNA, the CDR3 is TGCGCCAGCAGCCAAGAACGGTGGGGTCTCTCCTACGAGCAGTACTTC. This translates into CASSQERWGLSYEQYF.

The V and J genes are TRBV7-2 and TRBJ2-5, with 7 bases aligning to TRBD1. Germline values: CDR1 SGHTA, CDR2 FQGNSA. V shed 3 bases and J 5 bases; nucleotides not matched to a gene: 3. The CDR3 length is 13 residues. CDR3 nucleotide sequence: TGTGCCAGCAGCTTCGACAGGGTGGAGACCCAGTACTTC. Translated, it gives CASSFDRVETQYF.

V and J are TRBV5-4 and TRBJ2-1; 8 nucleotides align to TRBD2. The CDR3 has 14 residues. V trimming: 5 bases; J trimming: 8 bases; junction bases outside the gene matches: 9. Germline loops: CDR1 SGHNT, CDR2 YYREEE (reference sequence). The CDR3 bases are TGTGCCAGCAGACCCGCGGGGGGACCCCATGAGCAGTTCTTC. The encoded protein is CASRPAGGPHEQFF.

This clonotype was counted at least ten times. CDR3 nucleotides: TGTGCCAGCAGCTTGGGACGGGGGGAATACAATGAGCAGTTCTTC. It encodes CASSLGRGEYNEQFF. The V and J genes are TRBV7-9 and TRBJ2-1, with 7 bases matching TRBD2. In germline, CDR1 is SEHNR, CDR2 FQNEAQ (reference sequence). Trimming removed 3 bases from V and 4 bases from J; junction bases left unmatched: 6. The CDR3 spans 15 residues.

The chain recombines TRBV5-6 with TRBJ2-4; 8 bases map to TRBD2. From germline, CDR1 is SGHDT and CDR2 YYEEEE. Germline trimming cut 0 bases from V and 6 bases from J; bases unmatched to any gene: 5. The length of the CDR3 is 15 residues. The CDR3 is CASSLAGGGRNIQYF. Written as DNA, the CDR3 is TGTGCCAGCAGCTTGGCCGGCGGGGGGCGAAACATTCAGTACTTC.

This clonotype was observed at least ten times. The rearrangement joins TRBV19 to TRBJ2-5; TRBD1 might be the D (5 bases). CDR1 is LNHDA, CDR2 SQIVND, per germline (reference sequence). This CDR3 is 15 amino acids long. Trimming left V 7 bases short and J 5 bases short, with 20 bases between. Written as DNA, the CDR3 is TGTGCCAGTACAGACCGAAAGGGGAACACGGAGACCCAGTACTTC. Translating it yields CASTDRKGNTETQYF.

The V and J genes are TRBV19 and TRBJ2-1; perhaps TRBD1 as D (6 bases). This CDR3 is built from 13 residues. Trimming removed 4 bases at V and 9 bases at J, with 13 bases between. Germline lookup yields CDR1 LNHDA and CDR2 SQIVND (reference sequence). DNA of the CDR3: TGTGCCAGTAGTAAGGGGGAGTGGGGTGAGCAGTTCTTC. Protein product: CASSKGEWGEQFF.

The chain has TRBV12-3 or TRBV12-4 and TRBJ2-1; 7 bases match TRBD1. J was trimmed by 1 base and V by 6 bases; bases with no gene match: 12. This CDR3 spans 17 amino acids. The chain's CDR3 is CASSQPQGVRSYNEQFF. CDR3 nucleotide sequence: TGTGCCAGCAGCCAACCTCAGGGGGTTAGATCCTACAATGAGCAGTTCTTC.

Only a few counts were recorded for this clonotype. This rearrangement joins TRBV5-1 to TRBJ2-1, with 9 bases that match TRBD2. Germline assignment: CDR1 SGHRS and CDR2 YFSETQ. V lost 0 bases, J lost 6 bases, and 4 bases stayed unmatched. CDR3 length equals 15 residues. CDR3 sequence reads: CASSLEGLASNEQFF. CDR3 sequence (DNA): TGCGCCAGCAGCTTGGAAGGACTAGCGTCCAATGAGCAGTTCTTC. The variable domain in full, with the rest retrieved from reference TRBV5-1 and TRBJ2-1, is KAGVTQTPRYLIKTRGQQVTLSCSPISGHRSVSWYQQTPGQGLQFLFEYFSETQRNKGNFPGRFSGRQFSNSRSEMNVSTLELGDSALYLCASSLEGLASNEQFFGPGTRLTVL.

The CDR3 DNA follows: TGTGCCAGCAGCTTATTCGAGGCCGGGGACACTGAAGCTTTCTTT. Protein product: CASSLFEAGDTEAFF. The J gene is TRBJ1-1, the V gene TRBV7-9; unclear D gene. Germline lookup yields CDR1 SEHNR and CDR2 FQNEAQ (reference sequence). V gave up 2 bases and J gave up 3 bases, with 13 bases separating them. The CDR3 has 15 residues.

The genes are TRBV4-1 and TRBJ2-3, with D unclear. This CDR3 spans 15 amino acids. V gave up 0 bases and J gave up 3 bases, with 10 bases separating them. Germline CDR1 reads MGHRA; CDR2 reads YSYEKL. The CDR3 DNA reads as TGCGCCAGCAGCCAAGATACGCGCAGGACAGATACGCAGTATTTT. Its protein product is CASSQDTRRTDTQYF.

The chain employs TRBV5-5 and TRBJ1-2, with a weak D call TRBD1 (5 bases). V gave up 4 bases and J gave up 7 bases, with 20 bases separating them. Per the germline V gene, CDR1 is SGHKS and CDR2 is YYEKEE (reference sequence). This CDR3 has 15 amino acids. Here the CDR3 DNA reads TGTGCCAGCAGCCCGGGGGATCTCTCGAGTGGTGGCTACACCTTC. This translates into CASSPGDLSSGGYTF.

The V and J genes are TRBV29-1 and TRBJ2-7; D may be TRBD1 (5 bases). The CDR3 length is 12 residues. Trimming pared 4 bases from V and 2 bases from J, leaving 9 bases between. Germline V gene data show CDR1 as SQVTM and CDR2 as ANQGSEA. CDR3 in DNA: TGCAGCGTTGGTACAGGTCCCTACGAGCAGTACTTC. This gives the protein CSVGTGPYEQYF.

The rearrangement links TRBV29-1 to TRBJ1-2; possibly TRBD1 for D (6 bases). V was cut by 4 bases and J by 6 bases, with 15 bases left in between. Germline CDR1 and CDR2: SQVTM and ANQGSEA. The CDR3 runs 13 residues. CDR3 region: CSVGLQRQDGYTF. The DNA of the CDR3 is TGCAGCGTTGGGCTCCAGCGACAGGATGGCTACACCTTC. Variable domain in full (rest from reference TRBV29-1 and TRBJ1-2): SAVISQKPSRDICQRGTSLTIQCQVDSQVTMMFWYRQQPGQSLTLIATANQGSEATYESGFVIDKFPISRPNLTFSTLTVSNMSPEDSSIYLCSVGLQRQDGYTFGSGTRLTVV.

In DNA form, the CDR3 reads TGTGCCAGCACGGAACGGACAGTTAATTCACCCCTCCACTTT. Protein: CASTERTVNSPLHF. This rearrangement joins TRBV11-2 to TRBJ1-6; tentatively, D is TRBD1 (6 bases). With 7 bases removed from V and 6 bases from J, the gap between germline ends came to 13 bases. The CDR3 has 14 residues. Germline V gene data show CDR1 as SGHAT and CDR2 as FQNNGV.

The J gene is TRBJ2-7, the V gene TRBV24-1, with 9 bases lining up with TRBD1. The trim removed 4 bases at V and 5 bases at J, leaving 5 bases unmatched. CDR1 is KGHDR, CDR2 SFDVKD, per germline. The CDR3 sequence is 14 residues long. CDR3 DNA sequence: TGTGCCACCAGTGAGGGGGACAGGGCGAACGAGCAGTACTTC. This encodes CATSEGDRANEQYF.

This clonotype was observed once. V is TRBV20-1 and J is TRBJ2-3; TRBD2 aligns across 7 bases. After removal of 3 bases from V and 2 bases from J, the junction contained 11 bases not matched to a gene. The CDR3 covers 16 residues. Germline assignment: CDR1 DFQATT and CDR2 SNEGSKA (reference sequence). The CDR3 spells CSARPFSGEITDTQYF. CDR3 DNA: TGCAGTGCTAGGCCCTTCAGCGGGGAGATCACAGATACGCAGTATTTT.

This clonotype showed up just a few times. The chain uses TRBV6-2 or TRBV6-3 and TRBJ2-5; a possible D gene is TRBD1 (5 bases). The CDR3 is 14 amino acids. Germline loops: CDR1 MNHEY, CDR2 SVGEGT. V was clipped by 2 bases and J by 7 bases, with 14 bases between them. The CDR3 loop is CASSYRGVEGTQYF. The CDR3 region has the DNA TGTGCCAGCAGTTACAGGGGTGTGGAAGGGACCCAGTACTTC.

The chain joins TRBV29-1 to TRBJ2-7; D is perhaps TRBD1 (6 bases). In germline, CDR1 is SQVTM, CDR2 ANQGSEA. The CDR3 loop spans 12 amino acids. V was cut by 6 bases and J by 1 base, with 10 bases left in between. The CDR3 spells CSVSRGSYEQYF. CDR3 bases: TGCAGCGTGAGCAGGGGTTCCTACGAGCAGTACTTC.

This clonotype was observed a handful of times. The rearrangement uses TRBV7-2 and TRBJ2-1, with D possibly being TRBD1 (6 bases). The CDR3 covers 16 residues. Germline assignment: CDR1 SGHTA and CDR2 FQGNSA. V gave up 1 base and J gave up 0 bases, with 10 bases separating them. The CDR3 sequence: CASSLDLGASYNEQFF. The DNA of the CDR3 is TGTGCCAGCAGCTTAGATTTGGGGGCCTCCTACAATGAGCAGTTCTTC.

In this sample, this clonotype turned up a few times. This chain connects TRBV7-9 to TRBJ2-7, with 11 bases that match TRBD2. CDR1 and CDR2 (germline): SEHNR, FQNEAQ (reference sequence). J lost 1 base, V lost 4 bases, and 6 bases had no gene match. The CDR3 extends over 16 amino acids. The CDR3: CASSSTSGITSYEQYF. In DNA, the CDR3 is TGTGCCAGCAGCTCGACTAGCGGGATCACGTCCTACGAGCAGTACTTC. Full variable domain (remainder filled in from reference TRBV7-9 and TRBJ2-7): DTGVSQNPRHKITKRGQNVTFRCDPISEHNRLYWYRQTLGQGPEFLTYFQNEAQLEKSRLLSDRFSAERPKGSFSTLEIQRTEQGDSAMYLCASSSTSGITSYEQYFGPGTRLTVT.

This clonotype was seen at least ten times. The CDR3 DNA reads TGCGCCAGCAGCCCGTCGGGAGGGTCCTACAATGAGCAGTTCTTC. This translates into CASSPSGGSYNEQFF. The V and J genes are TRBV4-3 and TRBJ2-1, with 8 bases aligning to TRBD2. V was pared by 4 bases and J by 1 base, with 3 bases of the junction left unmatched. This CDR3 comprises 15 residues. Germline loops: CDR1 LGHNA, CDR2 YSLEER.

This clonotype was picked up many times. The chain joins TRBV25-1 to TRBJ2-1, with D uncertain. Germline V gives CDR1 MGHDK, CDR2 SYGVNS. The CDR3 loop spans 14 amino acids. Between the trimmed V and J ends, which lost 5 bases and 3 bases, there was a span of 11 bases. CDR3 amino acids: CASSQSDFYNEQFF. The CDR3 DNA sequence: TGTGCCAGCAGTCAGTCCGACTTCTACAATGAGCAGTTCTTC.

This chain connects TRBV29-1 to TRBJ2-1; D not resolved. The CDR3 consists of 11 residues. Trimming removed 2 bases from V and 7 bases from J, with 6 bases in between. CDR1 SQVTM and CDR2 ANQGSEA come from the germline V gene. The CDR3 is CSVEPGNEQFF. DNA for the CDR3: TGCAGCGTTGAACCCGGTAATGAGCAGTTCTTC.

The chain joins TRBV5-1 to TRBJ1-1, with unresolved D. The CDR3 has 12 residues. CDR1 is SGHRS and CDR2 is YFSETQ in the germline V gene. V was trimmed by 6 bases and J by 0 bases, leaving 6 bases between them. CDR3 nucleotide sequence: TGCGCCAGCAACGGGGTGAACACTGAAGCTTTCTTT. Amino acid sequence: CASNGVNTEAFF.

J is TRBJ1-5 and V is TRBV12-3 or TRBV12-4; the D is unclear. Trimming took 3 bases from V and 7 from J, leaving 10 bases between them. This CDR3 has 13 residues. The CDR3 sequence: CASSLSVGQPQHF. CDR3 DNA sequence: TGTGCCAGCAGTTTGTCGGTAGGGCAGCCCCAGCATTTT.

This clonotype showed up many times. This chain links TRBV7-6 with TRBJ2-1, with TRBD2 matching over 12 bases. The V and J ends lost 7 bases and 12 bases, in that order; junction bases with no gene match: 10. Germline values: CDR1 SGHVS, CDR2 FNYEAQ. CDR3 length equals 14 residues. CDR3 loop: CASTRTSGNAGQFF. CDR3 nucleotides: TGTGCCAGCACCAGGACTAGCGGGAACGCCGGGCAGTTCTTC. The variable domain in full, completed from reference TRBV7-6 and TRBJ2-1, reads GAGVSQSPRYKVTKRGQDVALRCDPISGHVSLYWYRQALGQGPEFLTYFNYEAQQDKSGLPNDRFSAERPEGSISTLTIQRTEQRDSAMYRCASTRTSGNAGQFFGPGTRLTVL.

This clonotype was observed a handful of times. The gene calls are TRBV6-2 or TRBV6-3 and TRBJ2-4; D is unresolved. Trimming removed 2 bases at V and 5 bases at J, with 10 bases between. Germline V lookup: CDR1 MNHEY, CDR2 SVGEGT. CDR3 length: 14 amino acids. CDR3 in DNA: TGTGCCAGCAGTTACCCCCACCCTGAAAACATTCAGTACTTC. Translation gives CASSYPHPENIQYF.

This clonotype was seen a handful of times. The J gene is TRBJ2-2, the V gene TRBV7-9; a possible D gene is TRBD1 (5 bases). Trimming cost V 1 base and J 4 bases, with 10 bases left between them. The CDR3 is made up of 15 amino acids. Germline V gene lookup returns CDR1 SEHNR and CDR2 FQNEAQ (reference sequence). The CDR3 DNA reads TGTGCCAGCAGCTTAGGGCTCACAGGCACCGGGGAGCTGTTTTTT. The encoded protein is CASSLGLTGTGELFF.

This clonotype was found a few times. The rearrangement links TRBV12-3 or TRBV12-4 to TRBJ1-6; 10 bases fit TRBD1. Trimming removed 8 bases from V and 10 bases from J; junction bases left unmatched: 5. CDR3 length: 13 amino acids. CDR3 sequence reads: CASLMDRGSPLHF. For the CDR3, the DNA is TGTGCCAGCCTAATGGACAGGGGGTCACCCCTCCACTTT.